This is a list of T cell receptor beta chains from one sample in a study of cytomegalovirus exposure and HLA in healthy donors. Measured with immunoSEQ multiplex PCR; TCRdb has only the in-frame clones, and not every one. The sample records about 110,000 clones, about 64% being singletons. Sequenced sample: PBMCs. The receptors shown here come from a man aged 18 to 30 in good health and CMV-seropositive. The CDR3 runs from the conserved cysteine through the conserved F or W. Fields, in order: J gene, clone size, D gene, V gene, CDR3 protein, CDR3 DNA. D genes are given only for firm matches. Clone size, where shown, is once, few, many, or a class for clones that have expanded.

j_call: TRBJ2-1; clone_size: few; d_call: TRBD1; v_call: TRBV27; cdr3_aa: CASSLKPPGQGGGSEQFF; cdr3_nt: TGTGCCAGCAGTTTAAAGCCCCCCGGACAGGGTGGGGGCAGTGAGCAGTTCTTC
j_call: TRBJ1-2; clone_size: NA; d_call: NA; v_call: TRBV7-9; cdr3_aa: CASSLGFGAGHYGYTF; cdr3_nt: TGTGCCAGCAGCTTAGGTTTTGGGGCAGGACACTATGGCTACACCTTC
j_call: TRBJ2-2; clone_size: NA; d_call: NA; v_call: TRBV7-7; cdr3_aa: CASSHQGPNTGELFF; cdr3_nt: TGTGCCAGCAGCCATCAGGGGCCGAACACCGGGGAGCTGTTTTTT
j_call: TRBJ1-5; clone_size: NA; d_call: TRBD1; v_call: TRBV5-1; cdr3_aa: CASSYTGGDQPQHF; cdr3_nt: TGCGCCAGCAGTTATACAGGGGGCGATCAGCCCCAGCATTTT
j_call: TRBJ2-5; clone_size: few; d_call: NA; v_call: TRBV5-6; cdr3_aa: CASSLVSGRSGQETQYF; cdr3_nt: TGTGCCAGCAGCTTGGTATCAGGGAGGAGCGGCCAAGAGACCCAGTACTTC
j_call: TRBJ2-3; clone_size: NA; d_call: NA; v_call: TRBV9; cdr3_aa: CASRRAGSGADTQYF; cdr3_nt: TGTGCCAGCAGGCGGGCGGGGTCGGGGGCAGATACGCAGTATTTT
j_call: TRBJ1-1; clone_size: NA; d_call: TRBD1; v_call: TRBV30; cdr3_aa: CAWYKGTANTEAFF; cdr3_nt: TGTGCCTGGTACAAAGGGACAGCCAACACTGAAGCTTTCTTT
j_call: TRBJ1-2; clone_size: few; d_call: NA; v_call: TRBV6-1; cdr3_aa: CASLGQYYGYTF; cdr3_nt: TGTGCCAGTCTGGGACAATACTATGGCTACACCTTC
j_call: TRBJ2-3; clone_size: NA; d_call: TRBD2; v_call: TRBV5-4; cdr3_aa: CASSLVSSGGVDTQYF; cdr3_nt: TGTGCCAGCAGCTTGGTATCTAGCGGGGGGGTGGATACGCAGTATTTT
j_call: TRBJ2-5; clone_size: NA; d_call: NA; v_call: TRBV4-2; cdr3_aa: CASSQEGGGGETQYF; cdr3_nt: TGTGCCAGCAGCCAAGAAGGCGGCGGTGGGGAGACCCAGTACTTC
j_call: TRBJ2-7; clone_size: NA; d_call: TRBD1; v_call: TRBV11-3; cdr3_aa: CASSSGTGFYEQYF; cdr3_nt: TGTGCCAGCAGCTCCGGGACAGGATTCTACGAGCAGTACTTC
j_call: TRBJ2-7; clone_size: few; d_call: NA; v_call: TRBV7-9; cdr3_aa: CASSYVADYEQYF; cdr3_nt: TGTGCCAGCAGCTACGTGGCGGACTACGAGCAGTACTTC
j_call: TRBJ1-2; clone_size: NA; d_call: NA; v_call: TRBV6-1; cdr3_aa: CASRGVSYTF; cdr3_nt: TGTGCCAGCAGGGGAGTAAGCTACACCTTC
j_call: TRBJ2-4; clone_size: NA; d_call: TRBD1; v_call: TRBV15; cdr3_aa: CATSRETRGLDMFYF; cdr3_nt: TGTGCCACCAGCAGAGAAACGAGGGGGCTAGATATGTTCTACTTC
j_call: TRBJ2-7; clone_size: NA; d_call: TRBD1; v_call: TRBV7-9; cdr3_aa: CASSLRGTGGIPYEQYF; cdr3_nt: TGTGCCAGCAGCTTAAGGGGGACAGGGGGGATTCCCTACGAGCAGTACTTC
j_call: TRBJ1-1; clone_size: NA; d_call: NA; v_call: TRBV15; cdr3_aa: CATSIRRGLPEAFF; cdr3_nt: TGTGCCACCAGCATTAGACGAGGTCTCCCTGAAGCTTTCTTT
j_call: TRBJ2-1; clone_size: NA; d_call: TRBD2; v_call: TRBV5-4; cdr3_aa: CASSFPGLAGGENEQFF; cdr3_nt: TGTGCCAGCAGCTTCCCAGGACTAGCGGGGGGTGAGAATGAGCAGTTCTTC
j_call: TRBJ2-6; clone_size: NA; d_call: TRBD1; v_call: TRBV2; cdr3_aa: CASSERRQGAPGANVLTF; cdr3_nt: TGTGCCAGCAGTGAAAGGAGACAGGGGGCGCCTGGGGCCAACGTCCTGACTTTC
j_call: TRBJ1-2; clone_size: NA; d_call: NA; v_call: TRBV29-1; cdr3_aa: CSADEGDGYTF; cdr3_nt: TGCAGCGCTGACGAGGGGGATGGCTACACCTTC
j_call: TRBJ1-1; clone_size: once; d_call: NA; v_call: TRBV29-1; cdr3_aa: CSVVGVAEAFF; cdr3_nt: TGCAGCGTTGTCGGAGTTGCTGAAGCTTTCTTT
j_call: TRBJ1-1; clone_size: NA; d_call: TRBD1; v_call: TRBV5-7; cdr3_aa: CASSLRPDRSNTEAFF; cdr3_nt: TGTGCCAGCAGCTTACGACCGGACAGGTCGAACACTGAAGCTTTCTTT
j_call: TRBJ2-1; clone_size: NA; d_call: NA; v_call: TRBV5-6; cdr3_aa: CASSLAGPLEQFF; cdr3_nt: TGTGCCAGCAGCTTGGCAGGTCCCCTTGAGCAGTTCTTC
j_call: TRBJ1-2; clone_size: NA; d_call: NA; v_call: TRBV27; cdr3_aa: CASSTTTGPDGYTF; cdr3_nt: TGTGCCAGCAGTACGACAACAGGGCCGGATGGCTACACCTTC
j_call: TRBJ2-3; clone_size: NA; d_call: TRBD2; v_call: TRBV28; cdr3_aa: CASSSGLGGGGKNTQYF; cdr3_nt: TGTGCCAGCAGCAGCGGGTTGGGTGGGGGGGGGAAAAATACGCAGTATTTT
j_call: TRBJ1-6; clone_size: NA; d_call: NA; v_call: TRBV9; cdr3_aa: CASSQSGSSYNSPLHF; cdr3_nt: TGTGCCAGCAGCCAGAGCGGGAGCTCCTATAATTCACCCCTCCACTTT
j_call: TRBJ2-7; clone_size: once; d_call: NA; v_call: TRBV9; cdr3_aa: CASSAGLSYEQYF; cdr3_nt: TGTGCCAGCAGCGCAGGCCTCTCCTACGAGCAGTACTTC
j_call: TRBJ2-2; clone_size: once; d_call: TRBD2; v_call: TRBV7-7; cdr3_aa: CATRTSGVVGELFF; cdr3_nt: TGTGCCACCCGGACTAGCGGGGTCGTGGGGGAGCTGTTTTTT
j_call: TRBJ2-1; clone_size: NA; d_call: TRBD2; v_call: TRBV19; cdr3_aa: CASSPGTSGGGSYNEQFF; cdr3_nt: TGTGCCAGTAGTCCCGGGACTAGCGGGGGGGGCTCCTACAATGAGCAGTTCTTC
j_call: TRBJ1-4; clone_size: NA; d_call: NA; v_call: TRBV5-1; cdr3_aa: CASSRGGGQEKLFF; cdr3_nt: TGCGCCAGCAGCCGAGGGGGGGGTCAAGAAAAACTGTTTTTT
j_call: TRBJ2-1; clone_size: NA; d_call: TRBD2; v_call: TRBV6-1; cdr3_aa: CASSRGTSGYNEQFF; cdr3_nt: TGTGCCAGCTCCCGAGGGACTAGCGGTTACAATGAGCAGTTCTTC
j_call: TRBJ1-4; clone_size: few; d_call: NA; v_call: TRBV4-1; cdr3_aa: CASSPTPGGATNEKLFF; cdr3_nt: TGCGCCAGCAGCCCTACCCCCGGGGGGGCAACTAATGAAAAACTGTTTTTT
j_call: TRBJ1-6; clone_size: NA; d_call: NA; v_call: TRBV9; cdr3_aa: CASSVLGGASPLHF; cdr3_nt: TGTGCCAGCAGCGTACTAGGGGGGGCTTCACCCCTCCACTTT
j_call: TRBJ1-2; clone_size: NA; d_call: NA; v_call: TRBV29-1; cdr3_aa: CSVDRDYGYTF; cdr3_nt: TGCAGCGTTGACAGGGACTATGGCTACACCTTC
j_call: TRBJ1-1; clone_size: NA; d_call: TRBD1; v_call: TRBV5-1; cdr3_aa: CASSQGQASTEAFF; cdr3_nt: TGCGCCAGCAGCCAGGGACAGGCGAGCACTGAAGCTTTCTTT
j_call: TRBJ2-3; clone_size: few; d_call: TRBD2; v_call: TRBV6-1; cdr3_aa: CASSSGGATDTQYF; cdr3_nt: TGTGCCAGCAGTAGCGGGGGGGCCACAGATACGCAGTATTTT
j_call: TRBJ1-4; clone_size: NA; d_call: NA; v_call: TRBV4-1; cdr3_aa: CASSQGGAARANEKLFF; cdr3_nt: TGCGCCAGCAGCCAAGGCGGGGCAGCAAGGGCAAATGAAAAACTGTTTTTT
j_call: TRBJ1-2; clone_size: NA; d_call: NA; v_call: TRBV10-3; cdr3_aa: CAISEGQGLGGYTF; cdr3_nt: TGTGCCATCAGTGAGGGGCAGGGTCTTGGTGGCTACACCTTC
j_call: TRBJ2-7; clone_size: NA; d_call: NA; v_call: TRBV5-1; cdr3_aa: CASSLGGSAHEQYF; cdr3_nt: TGCGCCAGCAGCTTGGGGGGCTCGGCCCACGAGCAGTACTTC
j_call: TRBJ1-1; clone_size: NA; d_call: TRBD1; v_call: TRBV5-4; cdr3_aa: CASSSDREVAFF; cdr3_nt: TGTGCCAGCAGCAGTGACAGGGAAGTGGCTTTCTTT
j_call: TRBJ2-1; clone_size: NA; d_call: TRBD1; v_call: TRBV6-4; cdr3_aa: CASSFTPGQGAGEQFF; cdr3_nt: TGTGCCAGCAGTTTCACTCCGGGACAGGGGGCAGGGGAGCAGTTCTTC
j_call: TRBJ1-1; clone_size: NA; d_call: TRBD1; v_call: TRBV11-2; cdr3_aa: CASSLQGGNTEAFF; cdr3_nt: TGTGCCAGCAGCTTGCAGGGGGGGAACACTGAAGCTTTCTTT
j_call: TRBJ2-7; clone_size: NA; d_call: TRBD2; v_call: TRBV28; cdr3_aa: CASSLLAPGLAGSSSYEQYF; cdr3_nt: TGTGCCAGCAGTTTGCTCGCTCCGGGACTAGCGGGCTCAAGCTCCTACGAGCAGTACTTC
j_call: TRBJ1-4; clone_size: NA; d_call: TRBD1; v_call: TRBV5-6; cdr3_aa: CASSGADRENEKLFF; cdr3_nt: TGTGCCAGCAGCGGGGCGGACAGGGAGAATGAAAAACTGTTTTTT
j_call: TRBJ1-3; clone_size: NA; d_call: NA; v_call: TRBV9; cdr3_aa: CASSVDGRVIGNTIYF; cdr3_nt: TGTGCCAGCAGCGTAGATGGCAGGGTGATCGGAAACACCATATATTTT
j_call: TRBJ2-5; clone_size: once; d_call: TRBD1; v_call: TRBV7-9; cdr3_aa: CASSPGTAQETQYF; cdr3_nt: TGTGCCAGCAGCCCGGGGACAGCCCAAGAGACCCAGTACTTC
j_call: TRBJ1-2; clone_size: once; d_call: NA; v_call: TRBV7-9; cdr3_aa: CASSLDTGTLYGYTF; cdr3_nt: TGTGCCAGCAGCTTAGATACAGGGACCCTGTATGGCTACACCTTC
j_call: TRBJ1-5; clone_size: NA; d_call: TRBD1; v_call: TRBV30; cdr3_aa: CAWSAPGLGGQPQHF; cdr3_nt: TGTGCCTGGAGTGCTCCGGGACTAGGGGGCCAGCCCCAGCATTTT
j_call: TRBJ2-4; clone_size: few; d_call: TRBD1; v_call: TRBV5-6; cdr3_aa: CASRTGTAEIAKNIQYF; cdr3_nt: TGTGCCAGCAGAACAGGGACAGCAGAAATAGCCAAAAACATTCAGTACTTC
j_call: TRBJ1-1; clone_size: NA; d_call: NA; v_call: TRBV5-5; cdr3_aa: CASSSLGLKNTEAFF; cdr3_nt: TGTGCCAGCAGCTCCCTGGGACTGAAGAACACTGAAGCTTTCTTT
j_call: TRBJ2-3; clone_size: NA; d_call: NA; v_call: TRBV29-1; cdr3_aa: CSVGGVSLTDTQYF; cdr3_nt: TGCAGCGTTGGGGGGGTTTCTCTCACAGATACGCAGTATTTT
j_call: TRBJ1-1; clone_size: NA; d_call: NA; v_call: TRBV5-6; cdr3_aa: CASSTQIGRGTEAFF; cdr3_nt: TGTGCCAGCAGCACCCAGATAGGGCGAGGGACTGAAGCTTTCTTT
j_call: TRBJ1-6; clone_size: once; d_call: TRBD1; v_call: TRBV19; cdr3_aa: CASSIGLGQGTWDRSPLHF; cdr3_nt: TGTGCCAGTAGTATTGGCCTGGGACAGGGGACCTGGGATCGATCACCCCTCCACTTT
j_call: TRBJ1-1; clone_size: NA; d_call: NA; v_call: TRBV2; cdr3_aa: CASRQVMNTEAFF; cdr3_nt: TGTGCCAGCAGACAGGTCATGAACACTGAAGCTTTCTTT